Below, 17 T cell receptor beta chains from the same sample are listed, as sequenced in a study of shared clonotypes between healthy human individuals. Libraries were prepared by immunoSEQ multiplex PCR; TCRdb keeps only in-frame clonotypes and omits some of them. The profile shows about 120,000 clones, 68% of them singletons. The sequenced sample was memory CD8+ T cells sorted from blood. Stated subset: CD45RO+ cells pooled with CCR7-negative TemRA cells. The receptors were gathered from a woman aged 30 to 39 in good health.

In nucleotides, the CDR3 is TGCGCCAGCAGCTTGGGCAGGACTAGCGGGACGTACCAAGAGACCCAGTACTTC. As protein: CASSLGRTSGTYQETQYF. This chain joins TRBV5-1 and TRBJ2-5; 12 bases agree with TRBD2. The CDR3 is 18 residues long. The V gene end was trimmed by 0 bases and the J gene end by 0 bases; junction bases not matched to a gene: 6. CDR1 is SGHRS and CDR2 is YFSETQ in the germline V gene.

The rearrangement links TRBV6-6 to TRBJ2-4, with unresolved D. CDR3 length equals 15 residues. CDR1 MNHNY and CDR2 SVGAGI come from the germline V gene (reference sequence). V was shortened by 6 bases and J by 0 bases, with 12 bases between the two germline ends. Here the CDR3 reads CASSPEPLAKNIQYF. CDR3 coding DNA: TGTGCCAGCAGCCCGGAGCCCCTAGCCAAAAACATTCAGTACTTC.

The chain links TRBV19 to TRBJ2-7; D perhaps matches TRBD1 (6 bases). CDR3 length equals 13 residues. Germline V gene lookup returns CDR1 LNHDA and CDR2 SQIVND (reference sequence). Trimming removed 4 bases at V and 2 bases at J, with 9 bases between. In nucleotides, the CDR3 is TGTGCCAGTAGTAACAGGGCCCCCTACGAGCAGTACTTC. This sequence encodes CASSNRAPYEQYF.

The chain joins TRBV7-2 to TRBJ1-6, with D unclear. Per germline, CDR1 SGHTA and CDR2 FQGNSA. The CDR3 sequence is 15 residues long. V was shortened by 5 bases and J by 13 bases, with 21 bases between the two germline ends. The CDR3 DNA is TGTGCCAGCAGCCCGGCGGACGTGACCATTTCGCCCCTCCACTTT. It encodes CASSPADVTISPLHF. The complete variable domain, with remaining parts taken from reference TRBV7-2 and TRBJ1-6, reads GAGVSQSPSNKVTEKGKDVELRCDPISGHTALYWYRQSLGQGLEFLIYFQGNSAPDKSGLPSDRFSAERTGGSVSTLTIQRTQQEDSAVYLCASSPADVTISPLHFGNGTRLTVT.

The rearrangement uses TRBV5-1 and TRBJ1-4; 7 bases map to TRBD1. Trimming removed 1 base from V and 6 bases from J; junction bases left unmatched: 6. The CDR3 is 15 amino acids. From germline, CDR1 is SGHRS and CDR2 YFSETQ. CDR3 DNA: TGCGCCAGCAGCTTGCTGACAGGGTCCGATGAAAAACTGTTTTTT. Encoded protein: CASSLLTGSDEKLFF.

V and J are TRBV5-3 and TRBJ2-2; 10 bases are shared with TRBD1. TRBV5-3 is classed as an ORF, of uncertain function. The V gene end was trimmed by 6 bases and the J gene end by 4 bases; junction bases not matched to a gene: 6. This CDR3 comprises 15 residues. The CDR3 region is CARKRQGAITGELFF. In nucleotides, the CDR3 is TGTGCCAGAAAAAGACAGGGGGCGATCACCGGGGAGCTGTTTTTT.

The V gene is TRBV5-1, the J gene TRBJ2-6; 7 bases align to TRBD2. The V and J ends lost 4 bases and 0 bases, in that order; junction bases with no gene match: 10. This CDR3 comprises 18 residues. Germline CDR1 is SGHRS and CDR2 is YFSETQ. The CDR3 DNA sequence: TGCGCCAGCAGCCATTCTTTCCGGGACTACTCTGGGGCCAACGTCCTGACTTTC. This gives the protein CASSHSFRDYSGANVLTF. The full variable domain, rest sourced from reference TRBV5-1 and TRBJ2-6, is KAGVTQTPRYLIKTRGQQVTLSCSPISGHRSVSWYQQTPGQGLQFLFEYFSETQRNKGNFPGRFSGRQFSNSRSEMNVSTLELGDSALYLCASSHSFRDYSGANVLTFGAGSRLTVL.

The V gene is TRBV6-6, the J gene TRBJ2-7; the match to TRBD2 covers 10 bases. Losses at the gene ends were 4 bases for V and 7 bases for J; bases not matched to a gene: 7. Germline assignment: CDR1 MNHNY and CDR2 SVGAGI (reference sequence). The CDR3 contains 14 residues. CDR3 in amino acids: CASSLLAGRYEQYF. Written as DNA, the CDR3 is TGTGCCAGCAGTTTACTAGCGGGAAGGTATGAGCAGTACTTC.

This clone came up a few times. The chain links TRBV5-4 to TRBJ2-7, with D possibly being TRBD1 (6 bases). The V gene's germline CDR1 is SGHNT and CDR2 YYREEE (reference sequence). Trimming took off 7 bases at V and 3 bases at J, with 17 bases between the two ends. The CDR3 spans 14 residues. The CDR3 coding sequence is TGTGCCAGCTTCCGCGACAGGAACATCTACGAGCAGTACTTC. This encodes CASFRDRNIYEQYF.

This clone has ten or more counts. This chain uses TRBV5-1 with TRBJ2-7; D not certain. V dropped 0 bases and J dropped 2 bases, with 6 bases sitting between them. Germline loops: CDR1 SGHRS, CDR2 YFSETQ. CDR3 length: 13 residues. DNA of the CDR3: TGCGCCAGCAGCTTGGCAGCGACCTACGAGCAGTACTTC. Encoded protein: CASSLAATYEQYF.

This clone was counted many times. This rearrangement joins TRBV29-1 to TRBJ2-7; D is possibly TRBD1 (6 bases). Trimming shortened V by 0 bases and J by 5 bases, and 11 bases separated the two germline ends. Germline CDR1 reads SQVTM; CDR2 reads ANQGSEA. The length of the CDR3 is 13 residues. The CDR3 nucleotides read TGCAGCGTTGAAGAGATGGCAGGGGACGAGCAGTACTTC. It translates to CSVEEMAGDEQYF.

This clone was seen just once. The V and J genes are TRBV27 and TRBJ2-7, with D perhaps assigned TRBD1 or TRBD2 (5 bases each). Germline lookup yields CDR1 MNHEY and CDR2 SMNVEV (reference sequence). The CDR3 runs 15 residues. Trimming removed 2 bases at V and 4 bases at J, with 15 bases between. The CDR3 loop reads CASSLTRGVIYEQYF. For the CDR3, the DNA is TGTGCCAGCAGTTTAACGAGGGGCGTAATTTACGAGCAGTACTTC.

V usage is TRBV25-1 and J usage is TRBJ2-1; the D gene is possibly TRBD2 (6 bases). Germline V lookup: CDR1 MGHDK, CDR2 SYGVNS. The CDR3 contains 18 residues. V lost 1 base to trimming and J lost 4 bases, with 20 bases between them. The CDR3 DNA reads as TGTGCCAGCAGTGAATCCCCTAGGGCGGGAATTCTTTACAATGAGCAGTTCTTC. It yields the protein CASSESPRAGILYNEQFF.

The chain is built from TRBV29-1 and TRBJ2-4; 9 bases match TRBD2. The CDR3 covers 16 residues. After removal of 3 bases from V and 2 bases from J, the junction contained 8 bases not matched to a gene. CDR1 is SQVTM and CDR2 is ANQGSEA in the germline V gene. The CDR3: CSVDGLAGSPKNIQYF. CDR3 nucleotide sequence: TGCAGCGTTGATGGGCTAGCGGGATCCCCCAAAAACATTCAGTACTTC. Together with reference TRBV29-1 and TRBJ2-4, the CDR3 gives the full variable domain: SAVISQKPSRDICQRGTSLTIQCQVDSQVTMMFWYRQQPGQSLTLIATANQGSEATYESGFVIDKFPISRPNLTFSTLTVSNMSPEDSSIYLCSVDGLAGSPKNIQYFGAGTRLSVL.

This clone was seen only once. The chain couples TRBV27 to TRBJ2-5; 10 bases match TRBD2. CDR1 and CDR2 (germline): MNHEY, SMNVEV (reference sequence). The CDR3 loop spans 15 amino acids. V lost 2 bases and J lost 5; bases outside the gene matches: 5. The chain's CDR3 is CASSLVVSGRETQYF. CDR3 DNA: TGTGCCAGCAGTTTAGTGGTTAGCGGGAGGGAGACCCAGTACTTC.

The rearrangement links TRBV5-1 to TRBJ1-1, with D possibly matching TRBD1 (6 bases). This CDR3 region has 13 residues. The ends were cut back, 3 bases at V and 3 bases at J, with 9 bases in the middle. The germline gives CDR1 SGHRS, CDR2 YFSETQ. DNA of the CDR3: TGCGCCAGCAGCTCACAGGGTTACACTGAAGCTTTCTTT. The encoded protein is CASSSQGYTEAFF.

This clone was counted between two and nine times. This chain joins TRBV2 and TRBJ2-7; no reliable D call. Germline V gene sequence: CDR1 SNHLY, CDR2 FYNNEI. The CDR3 is 15 amino acids. The V end lost 3 bases, the J end lost 3 bases, and 15 bases lay between the germline ends. This CDR3 reads CASSEAVTFLYEQYF. The CDR3 nucleotides are TGTGCCAGCAGTGAGGCGGTCACTTTCCTCTACGAGCAGTACTTC. Full variable domain (outside the CDR3, taken from reference TRBV2 and TRBJ2-7): EPEVTQTPSHQVTQMGQEVILRCVPISNHLYFYWYRQILGQKVEFLVSFYNNEISEKSEIFDDQFSVERPDGSNFTLKIRSTKLEDSAMYFCASSEAVTFLYEQYFGPGTRLTVT.